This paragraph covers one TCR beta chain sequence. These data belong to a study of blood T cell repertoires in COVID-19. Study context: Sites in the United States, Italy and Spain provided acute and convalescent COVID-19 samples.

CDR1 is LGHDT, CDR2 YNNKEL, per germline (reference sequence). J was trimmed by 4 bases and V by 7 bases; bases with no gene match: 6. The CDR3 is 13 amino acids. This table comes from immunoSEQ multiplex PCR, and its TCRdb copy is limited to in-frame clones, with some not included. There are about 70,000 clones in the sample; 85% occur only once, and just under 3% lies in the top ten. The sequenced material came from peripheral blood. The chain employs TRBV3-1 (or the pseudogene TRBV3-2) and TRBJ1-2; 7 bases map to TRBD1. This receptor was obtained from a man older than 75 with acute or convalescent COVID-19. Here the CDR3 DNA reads TGTGCCAGCATGGGACAGAAAACCTATGGCTACACCTTC. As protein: CASMGQKTYGYTF.